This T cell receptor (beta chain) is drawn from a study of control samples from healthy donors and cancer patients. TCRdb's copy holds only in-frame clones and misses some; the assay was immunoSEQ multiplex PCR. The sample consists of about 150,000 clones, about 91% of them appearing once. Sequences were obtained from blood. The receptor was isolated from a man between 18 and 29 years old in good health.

The CDR3 DNA sequence: TGTGCCAGCAGCCCTGGGACATTCCTTTCTGGAAACACCATATATTTT. Its protein is CASSPGTFLSGNTIYF. V and J are TRBV9 and TRBJ1-3; possibly TRBD1 for D (6 bases). Trimming cost V 4 bases and J 1 base, with 15 bases left between them. The CDR3 contains 16 residues. Looked up from germline, CDR1 is SGDLS and CDR2 is YYNGEE.